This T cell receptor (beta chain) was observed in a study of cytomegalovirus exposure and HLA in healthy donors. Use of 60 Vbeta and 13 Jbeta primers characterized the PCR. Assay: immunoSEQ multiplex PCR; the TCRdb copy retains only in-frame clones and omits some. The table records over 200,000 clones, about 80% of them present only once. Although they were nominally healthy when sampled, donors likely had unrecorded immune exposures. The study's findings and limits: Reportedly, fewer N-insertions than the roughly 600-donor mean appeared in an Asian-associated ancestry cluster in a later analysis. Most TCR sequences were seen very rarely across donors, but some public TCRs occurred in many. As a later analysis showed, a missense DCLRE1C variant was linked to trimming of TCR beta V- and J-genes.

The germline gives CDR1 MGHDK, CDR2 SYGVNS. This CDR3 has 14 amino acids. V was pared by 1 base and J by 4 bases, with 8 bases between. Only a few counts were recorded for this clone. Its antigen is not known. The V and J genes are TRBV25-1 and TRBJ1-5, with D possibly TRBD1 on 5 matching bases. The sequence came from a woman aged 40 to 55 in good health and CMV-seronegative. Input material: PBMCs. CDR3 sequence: CASSEWGGNQPQHF. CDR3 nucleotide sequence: TGTGCCAGCAGTGAATGGGGGGGAAATCAGCCCCAGCATTTT.